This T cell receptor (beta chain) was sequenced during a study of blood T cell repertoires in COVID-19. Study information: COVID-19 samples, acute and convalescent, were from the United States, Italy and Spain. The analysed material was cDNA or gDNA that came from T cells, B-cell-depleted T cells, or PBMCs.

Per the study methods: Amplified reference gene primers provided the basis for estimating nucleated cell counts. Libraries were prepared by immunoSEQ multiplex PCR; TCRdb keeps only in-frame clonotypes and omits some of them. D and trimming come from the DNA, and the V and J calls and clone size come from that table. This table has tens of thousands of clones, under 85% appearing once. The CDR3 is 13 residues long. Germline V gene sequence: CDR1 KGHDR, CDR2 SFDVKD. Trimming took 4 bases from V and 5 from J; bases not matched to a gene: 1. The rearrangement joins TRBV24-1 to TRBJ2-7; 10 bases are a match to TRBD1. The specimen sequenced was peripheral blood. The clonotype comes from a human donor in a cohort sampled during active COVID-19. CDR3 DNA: TGTGCCACCAGTGACGGGACAGGGGACGAGCAGTACTTC. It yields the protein CATSDGTGDEQYF.